This TCR beta chain was found in a study of blood T cell repertoires in COVID-19. Study-wide context: The United States, Italy and Spain provided the acute and convalescent COVID-19 samples. The analysed material was cDNA or gDNA that came from T cells, B-cell-depleted T cells, or PBMCs.

The germline V and J ends were trimmed by 8 bases and 6 bases, with 17 bases remaining between them. Germline values: CDR1 SGDLS, CDR2 YYNGEE. The CDR3 covers 14 residues. Original processing notes: Researchers report that nucleated cell counts were estimated from reference gene primer amplification. Sequencing used immunoSEQ multiplex PCR; TCRdb keeps in-frame clones, though not all of them. That table supplies the V and J calls and clone size; D and trimming were determined from the DNA. The table has around 170,000 clones, approximately 74% seen once. The specimen was peripheral blood. The clonotype originates from an elderly woman with acute or convalescent COVID-19. This chain uses TRBV9 with TRBJ2-2; no definite D call. In DNA, the CDR3 is TGTGCCAGTTTCACGGTTAGTCTTTCCGGGGAGCTGTTTTTT. It codes for CASFTVSLSGELFF.